Reported below is one T cell receptor beta chain. The trim removed 2 bases at V and 3 bases at J, leaving 3 bases unmatched. Germline V lookup: CDR1 MNHEY, CDR2 SVGAGI. The CDR3 extends over 14 amino acids. The authors' processing: Nucleated cell counts were estimated from reference gene primer amplification. TCRdb's copy holds only in-frame clones and misses some; the assay was immunoSEQ multiplex PCR. That table supplies the V and J calls and clone size; D and trimming were determined from the DNA. The data hold 95,000 to 110,000 clones, with more than 70% observed a single time. The entry originates in a study of blood T cell repertoires in COVID-19. Study-level information: PBMCs, B-cell-depleted T cells, or T cells provided the cDNA or gDNA that made up the material.

The receptor comes from a human donor in a cohort sampled during active COVID-19. The chain uses TRBV6-5 and TRBJ1-1; 7 bases fit TRBD1. The sample taken for sequencing was peripheral blood. CDR3 coding DNA: TGTGCCAGCAGTTACAGAGACAGGGACACTGAAGCTTTCTTT. It codes for CASSYRDRDTEAFF.